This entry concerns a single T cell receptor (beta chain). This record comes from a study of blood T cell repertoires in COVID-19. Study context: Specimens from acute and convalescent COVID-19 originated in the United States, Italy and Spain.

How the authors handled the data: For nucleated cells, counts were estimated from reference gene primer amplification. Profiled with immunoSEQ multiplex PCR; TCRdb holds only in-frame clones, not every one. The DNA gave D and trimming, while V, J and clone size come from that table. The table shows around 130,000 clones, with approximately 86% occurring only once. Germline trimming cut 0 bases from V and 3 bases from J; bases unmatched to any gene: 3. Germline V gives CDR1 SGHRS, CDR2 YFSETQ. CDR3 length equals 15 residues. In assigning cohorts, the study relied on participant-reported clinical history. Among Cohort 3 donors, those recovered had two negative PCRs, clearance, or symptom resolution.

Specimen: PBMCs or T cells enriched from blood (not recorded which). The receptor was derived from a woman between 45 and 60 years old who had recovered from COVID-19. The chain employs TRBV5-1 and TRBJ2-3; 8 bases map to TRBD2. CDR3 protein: CASSLGGLATDTQYF. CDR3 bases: TGCGCCAGCAGCTTGGGAGGACTAGCTACAGATACGCAGTATTTT.